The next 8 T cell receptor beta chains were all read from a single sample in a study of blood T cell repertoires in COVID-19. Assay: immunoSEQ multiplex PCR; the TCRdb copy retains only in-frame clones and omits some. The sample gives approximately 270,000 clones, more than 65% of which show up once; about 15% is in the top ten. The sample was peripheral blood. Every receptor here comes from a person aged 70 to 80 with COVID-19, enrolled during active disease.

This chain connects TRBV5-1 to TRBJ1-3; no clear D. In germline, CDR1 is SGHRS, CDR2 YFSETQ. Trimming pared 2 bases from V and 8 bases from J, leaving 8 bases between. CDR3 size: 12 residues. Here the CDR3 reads CASSLAGDTIYF. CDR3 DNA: TGCGCCAGCAGCTTAGCAGGCGACACCATATATTTT.

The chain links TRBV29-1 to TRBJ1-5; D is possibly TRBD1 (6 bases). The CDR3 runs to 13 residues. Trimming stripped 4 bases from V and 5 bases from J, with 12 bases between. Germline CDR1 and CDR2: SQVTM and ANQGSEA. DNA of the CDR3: TGCAGCGTTGGGACAGCCGGGGATCAGCCCCAGCATTTT. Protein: CSVGTAGDQPQHF.

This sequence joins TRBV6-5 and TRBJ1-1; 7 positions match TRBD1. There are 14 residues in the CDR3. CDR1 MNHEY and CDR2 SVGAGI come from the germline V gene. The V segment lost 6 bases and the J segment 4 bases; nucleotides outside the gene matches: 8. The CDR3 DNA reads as TGTGCCAGCAGGGACCGGACAGGAACCACTGAAGCTTTCTTT. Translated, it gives CASRDRTGTTEAFF.

CDR3 sequence reads: CASSIPSGKAGNTIYF. The CDR3 DNA sequence: TGTGCCAGTAGTATACCGTCGGGGAAGGCTGGAAACACCATATATTTT. The J gene is TRBJ1-3, the V gene TRBV19, with D unresolved. V was trimmed by 2 bases and J by 2 bases, leaving 13 bases between them. The CDR3 contains 16 residues. Germline V gene lookup returns CDR1 LNHDA and CDR2 SQIVND (reference sequence).

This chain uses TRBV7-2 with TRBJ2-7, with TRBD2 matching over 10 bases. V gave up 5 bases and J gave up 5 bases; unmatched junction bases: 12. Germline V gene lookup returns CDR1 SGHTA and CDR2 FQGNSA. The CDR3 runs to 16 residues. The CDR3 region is CASSLHGSSGRNEQYF. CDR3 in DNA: TGTGCCAGCAGCCTCCACGGGAGTAGCGGGAGGAACGAGCAGTACTTC.

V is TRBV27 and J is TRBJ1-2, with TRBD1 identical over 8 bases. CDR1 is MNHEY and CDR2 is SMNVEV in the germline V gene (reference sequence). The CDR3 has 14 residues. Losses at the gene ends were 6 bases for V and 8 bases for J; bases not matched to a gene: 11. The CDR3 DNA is TGTGCCAGCAGACTCAGGGGGCGCATTACCGGCTACACCTTC. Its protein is CASRLRGRITGYTF.

The CDR3 region is CASSSQWAGSYNSPLHF. The DNA for the CDR3 is TGCGCCAGCAGCTCCCAATGGGCGGGATCCTATAATTCACCCCTCCACTTT. V and J are TRBV4-3 and TRBJ1-6; D remains ambiguous. The CDR3 is made up of 17 amino acids. Germline V CDR1 and CDR2: LGHNA, YSLEER. V gave up 5 bases and J gave up 1 base, with 15 bases separating them.

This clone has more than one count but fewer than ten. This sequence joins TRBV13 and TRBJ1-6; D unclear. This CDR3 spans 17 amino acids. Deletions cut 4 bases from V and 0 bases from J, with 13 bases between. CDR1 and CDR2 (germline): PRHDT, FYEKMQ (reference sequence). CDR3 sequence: CASSWSAESSYNSPLHF. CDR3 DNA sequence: TGTGCCAGCAGCTGGTCAGCGGAGAGCTCCTATAATTCACCCCTCCACTTT.